This T cell receptor (beta chain) was profiled in a study of blood T cell repertoires in COVID-19 (TCRdb year 2020). For the study in its entirety: Samples from collaborators originated in the United States, Italy and Spain and spanned both the acute and convalescent phases of COVID-19. The material from the prospective study consisted of cDNA or gDNA derived from T cells, B-cell-depleted T cells, or PBMCs. Subjects who had been exposed to COVID-19, were actively infected with it, or had recovered from it provided the deeply sampled blood TCRbeta repertoires that made up the dataset. A freely available public database, intended as a resource for researchers studying the immune response to SARS-CoV-2, is where the repertoires were released. The samples were drawn from the first 160 participants of the ongoing ImmuneRACE study and from over a thousand subjects provided by 6 global collaborators. Sample metadata almost always included a de-identified subject ID, COVID-19 status, age in years and sex. Where HLA class I and class II types were available, the types were taken from metadata supplied by the sample provider, not from assay-based typing.

This clone was counted only a few times. Its cognate antigen has yet to be identified. Per-nucleotide qualities are absent, and no much larger clonotype sits a single base away. The germline V gene (reference sequence) yields SGHAT for CDR1 and FQDESV for CDR2. V gives up 5 bases and J gives up 5 bases, and the segment between their germline ends measures 12 bases. CDR3 length: 13 amino acids, cysteine to phenylalanine. Only the CDR3 part of the read is kept: 39 bases, read in frame from the first base. Each collaborating institution followed its own protocols to collect whole blood in K2EDTA tubes. Collaborator samples were shipped for TCRbeta analysis as frozen whole blood, isolated PBMCs, or DNA extracted from either sample type. The immunoSEQ Assay, a bias-controlled multiplex PCR, was used to amplify TCRbeta CDR3 regions from genomic DNA. Turning to the authors' computational methods: Nucleated cell counts per sample were estimated from amplification of reference gene primers within the assay. To quantify the absolute abundance of each unique TCRbeta CDR3 rearrangement, sequence reads were collapsed and filtered. For each sample, productive Simpson clonality was calculated as the square root of Simpson's diversity index over productive rearrangements. TCRdb stores this immuneACCESS table with in-frame sequences only. Part of the clones is absent; in the studies checked, under half of the shortfall reflects unresolved V genes, and no reason is known for the rest. The V and J calls and clone size come from that table; D and trimming were worked out from the DNA. This sample gives approximately 210,000 clones in total; 80% to 90% of them show up just once. 2.5% to 3% of the sample is held by the ten biggest clonotypes.

Broad study findings and their caveats: Clinical and demographic metadata were provided uncurated, with the amount varying by source and participant.

This sequence originates from a man aged 45 to 65 with active or convalescent COVID-19. The rearrangement combines TRBV11-1 with TRBJ1-1; the D gene cannot be resolved reliably. The sequenced material came from peripheral blood. The DNA reads TGTGCCAGCAGCCGCGAAAGTGTGACTGAAGCTTTCTTT. Its translation reads: CASSRESVTEAFF.